The TCR beta chain under discussion was sequenced for a study of radiation and T cells in renal cell carcinoma. Worth noting for this clone: Its antigen remains unknown.

Described time point: blood 4 weeks post-SBRT, at nephrectomy. Described treatment: 15 Gy SBRT to primary tumor, nephrectomy 4 weeks later. Nephrectomy followed 15 Gy stereotactic body radiation by 4 weeks. Blood was sampled at baseline, 2 weeks and 4 weeks after SBRT. Data came from immunoSEQ multiplex PCR; TCRdb stores just in-frame clones and leaves some out. Of roughly 160,000 clones listed, about 85% are singletons. Study-wide results and limits: Top tumor clonotypes rose in blood 2 weeks post-radiation, then contracted.

Trimming removed 2 bases from V and 7 bases from J, with 11 bases in between. The CDR3 runs 13 residues. Germline V CDR1 and CDR2: MNHEY, SVGAGI. The sequence derives from a woman aged 50 to 65 with renal cell carcinoma. J is TRBJ1-2 and V is TRBV6-5; a weak D match, TRBD1 (5 bases). The material was blood, obtained from a patient whose treatment included radiotherapy and nephrectomy. Here the CDR3 reads CASSYDGGGGYTF. Here the CDR3 DNA reads TGTGCCAGCAGTTACGATGGGGGAGGTGGCTACACCTTC.